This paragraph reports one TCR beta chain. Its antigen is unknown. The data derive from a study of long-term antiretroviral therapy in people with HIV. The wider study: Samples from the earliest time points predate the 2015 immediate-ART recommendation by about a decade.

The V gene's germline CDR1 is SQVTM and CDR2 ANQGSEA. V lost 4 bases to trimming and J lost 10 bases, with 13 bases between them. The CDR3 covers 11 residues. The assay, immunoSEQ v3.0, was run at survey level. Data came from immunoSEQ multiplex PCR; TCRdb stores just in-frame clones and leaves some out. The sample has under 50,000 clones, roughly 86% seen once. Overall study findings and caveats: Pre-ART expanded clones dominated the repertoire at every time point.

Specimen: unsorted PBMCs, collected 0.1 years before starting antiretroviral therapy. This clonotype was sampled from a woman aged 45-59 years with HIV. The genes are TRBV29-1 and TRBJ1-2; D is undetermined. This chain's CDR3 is CSVVAEHTYTF. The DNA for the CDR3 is TGCAGCGTTGTGGCCGAGCACACCTACACCTTC.